This TCR beta chain was profiled in a study of radiotherapy plus CTLA-4 blockade in lung cancer. Study information: About 20% of patients responded objectively, and about 33% achieved disease control. Study-wide results and caveats: Among reported predictors of response, early blood T cell clone dynamics with interferon-beta performed best. Blood-borne expansion of tumor-derived TCR clones followed radiotherapy plus ipilimumab.

V was clipped by 8 bases and J by 5 bases, with 19 bases between them. This CDR3 is built from 14 residues. Germline loops: CDR1 KGHSH, CDR2 LQKENI. Note on this clone: The antigen is undetermined.

TCRdb's table, derived via immunoSEQ multiplex PCR, lists solely in-frame clones and lacks some. Of about 110,000 clones listed, roughly 80% were seen once; the top ten hold 2.5% to 3.5%. With ipilimumab providing CTLA-4 blockade, focal radiation was administered to patients who had chemo-refractory metastatic non-small-cell lung cancer. This chain links TRBV18 with TRBJ2-7; the D gene is possibly TRBD2 (6 bases). The specimen was peripheral blood, collected from a patient treated with radiotherapy plus ipilimumab. The TCR comes from a human donor with non-small cell lung cancer that progressed on radiotherapy plus ipilimumab. Some clones in this sample may be carry-over from other donors' samples. CDR3 nucleotides: TGTGCCAGCCTCCTCGGCGGGGCGGGCGACGAGCAGTACTTC. This translates into CASLLGGAGDEQYF.